These 24 T cell receptor beta chains were sequenced from one sample in a study of T cell repertoires in cytomegalovirus infection. TCRdb passed the reads through MiXCR, listing each CDR3 protein once. The sample holds some 110,000 distinct CDR3 sequences, 10% seen once. Antigens of these TCRs are unknown. The sequencing input was PBMCs, sequenced either directly or after in vitro stimulation (not recorded which). The source of these receptors is a human donor in good health (CMV status not recorded). Some clones in this sample may be carry-over from other donors' samples.

About this clonotype: A much larger clonotype is one base distant, so this may be a read error. The chain links TRBV19 to TRBJ2-1; no clear D. This CDR3 contains 15 residues. V was clipped by 3 bases and J by 2 bases, with 11 bases between them. Looked up from germline, CDR1 is LNHDA and CDR2 is SQIVND (reference sequence). CDR3 bases: TGTGCCAGTAGTATGGTGCTATCGACCTACAATGAGCAGTTCTTC. Its translation is CASSMVLSTYNEQFF.

The chain employs TRBV6-2 or TRBV6-3 and TRBJ2-6; D ambiguous. Deletions cut 2 bases from V and 4 bases from J, with 9 bases between. From germline, CDR1 is MNHEY and CDR2 SVGEGT. This CDR3 contains 15 residues. The CDR3 loop reads CASSYGLSGANVLTF. CDR3 in DNA: TGTGCCAGCAGTTACGGGTTGTCCGGGGCCAACGTCCTGACTTTC.

This clonotype was picked up many times. This rearrangement joins TRBV7-2 to TRBJ2-3, with unresolved D. The ends were cut back, 6 bases at V and 5 bases at J, with 12 bases in the middle. The germline V gene has CDR1 SGHTA and CDR2 FQGNSA. The CDR3 is 13 residues long. This CDR3 is CASSFTSEDTQYF. Here the CDR3 DNA reads TGTGCCAGCAGTTTCACATCGGAAGATACGCAGTATTTT.

The CDR3 DNA is TGTGCCAGTAGTCGCGGGGCCCCTCCAGATACGCAGTATTTT. Translating gives CASSRGAPPDTQYF. The chain combines TRBV19 with TRBJ2-3; weak D call: TRBD2 (6 bases). Trimming stripped 5 bases from V and 4 bases from J, with 13 bases between. The V gene's germline CDR1 is LNHDA and CDR2 SQIVND (reference sequence). The CDR3 extends over 14 amino acids.

This clonotype appeared a few times. The V and J genes are TRBV12-3 or TRBV12-4 and TRBJ2-1; tentatively, D is TRBD2 (7 bases). Between the trimmed V and J ends, which lost 4 bases and 10 bases, there was a span of 14 bases. CDR3 length: 13 amino acids. The CDR3 spells CASSWGGLEEQFF. As DNA, the CDR3 is TGTGCCAGCAGTTGGGGGGGCCTCGAGGAGCAGTTCTTC.

In this sample, this clonotype turned up many times. The gene calls are TRBV10-3 and TRBJ1-5; TRBD1 matches 10 bases. The length of the CDR3 is 14 residues. Germline CDR1 is ENHRY and CDR2 is SYGVKD. J gave up 5 bases and V 2 bases, and 0 bases lay outside the gene matches. The CDR3 region is CAISEGTGDQPQHF. In DNA, the CDR3 is TGTGCCATCAGTGAGGGGACAGGGGATCAGCCCCAGCATTTT.

In the case of this clonotype: A much more abundant neighbour one base away suggests this may be a read error. The chain links TRBV24-1 to TRBJ2-1; no clear D. The CDR3 contains 17 residues. The V end was cut by 5 bases, the J end by 5 bases, with 21 bases between. CDR1 is KGHDR and CDR2 is SFDVKD in the germline V gene. The CDR3 DNA reads as TGTGCCACCAGTGGTCCTGGCGGAGTTCCTGGCGACAATGAGCAGTTCTTC. Its translation is CATSGPGGVPGDNEQFF.

This clonotype was detected many times. The germline gene is not matched at one end of the junction; a read error may be the cause. The chain has TRBV7-7 and TRBJ2-5; no definite D call. The CDR3 runs 14 residues. CDR1 is SSHAT, CDR2 FNYEAQ, per germline (reference sequence). CDR3 coding DNA: TGTGCTAGCAGTCCTTCCTCCAGCCAAGAGACCCAGTACTTC. Protein sequence: CASSPSSSQETQYF.

Many counts were recorded for this clonotype. The chain combines TRBV5-4 with TRBJ2-5, with TRBD1 identical over 8 bases. CDR3 length equals 16 residues. The V gene's germline CDR1 is SGHNT and CDR2 YYREEE (reference sequence). Losses at the gene ends were 1 base for V and 2 bases for J; bases not matched to a gene: 7. This CDR3 is CASSLRQGRTQETQYF. As DNA, the CDR3 is TGTGCCAGCAGCTTGCGACAGGGGAGGACACAAGAGACCCAGTACTTC.

There are a few counts of this clonotype. The chain has TRBV20-1 and TRBJ2-7; 8 nucleotides match TRBD2. Per germline, CDR1 DFQATT and CDR2 SNEGSKA (reference sequence). CDR3 length equals 13 residues. The CDR3 reads CEDPSGSTYEQYF. CDR3 DNA sequence: TGCGAAGACCCCAGCGGGAGTACGTACGAGCAGTACTTC.

This clonotype was found a few times. The V and J genes are TRBV24-1 and TRBJ2-1, with D tentatively TRBD2 (5 bases). CDR1 is KGHDR, CDR2 SFDVKD, per germline. CDR3 size: 12 residues. Deletions cut 0 bases from V and 13 bases from J, with 9 bases between. CDR3 amino acids: CATSDLSSLQFF. CDR3 nucleotide sequence: TGTGCCACCAGTGATTTGTCTAGCCTACAGTTCTTC.

This clonotype has at least ten counts. The chain is built from TRBV28 and TRBJ1-2; D remains unclear. The germline V and J ends were trimmed by 3 bases and 5 bases, with 25 bases remaining between them. The CDR3 covers 18 residues. Germline V CDR1 and CDR2: MDHEN, SYDVKM. The CDR3 DNA reads as TGTGCCAGCAGTTTGGGCGAGTCGGGGTGGCGAATTGATTATGGCTACACCTTC. It translates to CASSLGESGWRIDYGYTF.

This clonotype was detected many times. The gene calls are TRBV12-3 or TRBV12-4 and TRBJ2-5; 7 nucleotides line up with TRBD2. V lost 6 bases, J lost 5 bases, and 15 bases stayed unmatched. The CDR3 extends over 16 amino acids. Here the CDR3 reads CASRGSGEGLRETQYF. CDR3 coding DNA: TGTGCCAGCAGGGGGTCGGGGGAGGGCCTACGTGAGACCCAGTACTTC.

This clonotype was counted at least ten times. J is TRBJ2-1 and V is TRBV6-2 or TRBV6-3, with 9 bases fitting TRBD2. Germline assignment: CDR1 MNHEY and CDR2 SVGEGT. V lost 6 bases to trimming and J lost 4 bases; unmatched junction nucleotides: 10. CDR3 length equals 16 residues. The CDR3 nucleotides read TGTGCCAGCAGAGACTATAGCGGGAGTTCTTACAATGAGCAGTTCTTC. Translation gives CASRDYSGSSYNEQFF.

The CDR3: CASSSAGAANEQFF. In nucleotides, the CDR3 is TGTGCCAGCAGCTCAGCGGGGGCTGCAAATGAGCAGTTCTTC. The V gene is TRBV7-6, the J gene TRBJ2-1; 8 bases agree with TRBD2. V was clipped by 4 bases and J by 7 bases; unmatched bases: 6. The CDR3 covers 14 residues. Germline V gene lookup returns CDR1 SGHVS and CDR2 FNYEAQ.

This clonotype was observed many times. This chain uses TRBV7-9 with TRBJ2-7; D may be TRBD1 (5 bases). V lost 5 bases, J lost 0 bases, and 11 bases lay in between. The CDR3 covers 14 residues. From germline, CDR1 is SEHNR and CDR2 FQNEAQ (reference sequence). The CDR3 bases are TGTGCCAGCAGCCCGGGCAGGGCCTCCTACGAGCAGTACGTC. Its translation is CASSPGRASYEQYV.

Many counts were recorded for this clonotype. The chain combines TRBV5-4 with TRBJ2-1; 8 positions match TRBD2. The germline CDR1 and CDR2 sequences are SGHNT and YYREEE (reference sequence). This CDR3 has 15 residues. V dropped 6 bases and J dropped 7; count of bases not matched to a gene: 12. This chain's CDR3 is CASIGGGGSRNEQFF. In DNA form, the CDR3 reads TGTGCCAGCATCGGGGGGGGCGGGAGCAGAAATGAGCAGTTCTTC.

In this sample, this clonotype turned up many times. DNA for the CDR3: TGTGCCAGCACCGATCTGGGGACAGGGGGCACTGAAGCTTTCTTT. As protein: CASTDLGTGGTEAFF. The rearrangement joins TRBV6-2 or TRBV6-3 to TRBJ1-1; 11 bases agree with TRBD1. The V gene's germline CDR1 is MNHEY and CDR2 SVGEGT. The CDR3 totals 15 residues. V trimming: 7 bases; J trimming: 4 bases; junction bases outside the gene matches: 8.

This clonotype occurred many times. This chain joins TRBV7-2 and TRBJ1-5, with D perhaps matching TRBD1 (5 bases). The germline V and J ends were trimmed by 5 bases and 7 bases, with 12 bases remaining between them. The CDR3 covers 13 residues. In germline, CDR1 is SGHTA, CDR2 FQGNSA. CDR3 bases: TGTGCCAGCAGCCCTTCCGACAGACAGCCCCAGCATTTT. Protein product: CASSPSDRQPQHF.

This clonotype was recorded at least ten times. The V and J genes are TRBV19 and TRBJ2-1; 7 bases are shared with TRBD2. Germline V gene sequence: CDR1 LNHDA, CDR2 SQIVND (reference sequence). The CDR3 is 16 amino acids. V shed 7 bases, J shed 8 bases, and the junction held 17 bases outside the gene matches. The CDR3 reads CASTASSAGVGYEQFF. The CDR3 DNA sequence: TGTGCCAGTACCGCGTCGTCGGCGGGAGTGGGCTATGAGCAGTTCTTC.

The chain employs TRBV19 and TRBJ1-5, with no clear D. The CDR3 is 16 residues long. Per germline, CDR1 LNHDA and CDR2 SQIVND (reference sequence). With 6 bases removed from V and 2 bases from J, the gap between germline ends came to 17 bases. The CDR3 reads CASSPTREGRNQPQHF. The CDR3 DNA reads as TGTGCCAGTAGCCCTACGAGGGAAGGGCGCAATCAGCCCCAGCATTTT.

At least ten counts were recorded for this clonotype. The CDR3 DNA reads TGTGCCAGCAGAGCCCCGGGACAGGGGTTTAATCAGCCCCAGCATTTT. Amino acid sequence: CASRAPGQGFNQPQHF. V usage is TRBV12-3 or TRBV12-4 and J usage is TRBJ1-5; 10 nucleotides match TRBD1. This CDR3 has 16 residues. J was trimmed by 4 bases and V by 6 bases; bases with no gene match: 9.

This clonotype was recorded at least ten times. The chain carries TRBV7-2 and TRBJ1-6, with D unclear. V lost 4 bases to trimming and J lost 7 bases, with 14 bases between them. This CDR3 contains 15 residues. In germline, CDR1 is SGHTA, CDR2 FQGNSA. CDR3 DNA: TGTGCCAGCAGCTCTTCCCGGGATATCAATTCACCCCTCCACTTT. Its translation: CASSSSRDINSPLHF.

The V call is TRBV29-1, the J call TRBJ2-5; D is unresolved. The V end was cut by 4 bases, the J end by 5 bases, with 11 bases between. The CDR3 spans 12 residues. From germline, CDR1 is SQVTM and CDR2 ANQGSEA. CDR3 in amino acids: CSVARQAETQYF. The CDR3 DNA sequence: TGCAGCGTTGCCCGCCAAGCGGAGACCCAGTACTTC.